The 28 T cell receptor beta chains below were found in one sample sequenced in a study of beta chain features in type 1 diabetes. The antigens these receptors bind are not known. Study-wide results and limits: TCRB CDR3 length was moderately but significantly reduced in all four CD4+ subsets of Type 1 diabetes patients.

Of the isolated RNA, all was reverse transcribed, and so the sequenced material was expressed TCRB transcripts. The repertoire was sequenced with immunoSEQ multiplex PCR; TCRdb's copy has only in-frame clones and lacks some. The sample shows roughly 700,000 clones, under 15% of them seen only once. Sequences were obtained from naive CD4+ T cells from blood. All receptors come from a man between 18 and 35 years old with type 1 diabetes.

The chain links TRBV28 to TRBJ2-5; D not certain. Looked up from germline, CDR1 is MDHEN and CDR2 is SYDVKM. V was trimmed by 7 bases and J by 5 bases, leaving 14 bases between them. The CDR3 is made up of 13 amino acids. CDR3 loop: CASNTQSLETQYF. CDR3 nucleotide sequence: TGTGCCAGCAACACGCAAAGCTTGGAGACCCAGTACTTC.

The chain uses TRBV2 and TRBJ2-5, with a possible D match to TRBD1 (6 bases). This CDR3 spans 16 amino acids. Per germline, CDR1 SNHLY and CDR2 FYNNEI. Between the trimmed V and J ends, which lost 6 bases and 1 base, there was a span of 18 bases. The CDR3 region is CASRDTGHLRQETQYF. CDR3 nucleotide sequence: TGTGCCAGCAGGGACACGGGACACCTCCGCCAAGAGACCCAGTACTTC. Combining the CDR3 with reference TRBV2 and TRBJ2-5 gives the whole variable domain EPEVTQTPSHQVTQMGQEVILRCVPISNHLYFYWYRQILGQKVEFLVSFYNNEISEKSEIFDDQFSVERPDGSNFTLKIRSTKLEDSAMYFCASRDTGHLRQETQYFGPGTRLLVL.

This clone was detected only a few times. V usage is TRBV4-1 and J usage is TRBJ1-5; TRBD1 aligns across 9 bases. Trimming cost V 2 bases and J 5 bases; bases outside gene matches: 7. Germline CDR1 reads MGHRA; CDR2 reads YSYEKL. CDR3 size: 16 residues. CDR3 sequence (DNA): TGCGCCAGCAGCCAACCTCCGGGACAGGGCCATCAGCCCCAGCATTTT. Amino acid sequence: CASSQPPGQGHQPQHF.

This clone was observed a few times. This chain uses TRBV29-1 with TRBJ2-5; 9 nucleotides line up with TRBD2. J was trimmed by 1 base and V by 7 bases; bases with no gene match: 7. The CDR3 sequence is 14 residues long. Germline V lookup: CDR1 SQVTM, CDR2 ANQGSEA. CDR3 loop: CSAHRRGGQETQYF. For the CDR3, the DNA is TGCAGCGCTCACCGGCGGGGGGGCCAAGAGACCCAGTACTTC.

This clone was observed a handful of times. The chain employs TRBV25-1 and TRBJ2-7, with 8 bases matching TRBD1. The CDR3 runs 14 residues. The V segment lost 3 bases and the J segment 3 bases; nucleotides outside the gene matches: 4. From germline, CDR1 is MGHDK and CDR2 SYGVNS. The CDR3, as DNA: TGTGCCAGCAGTGACGGACAGGGAAACTACGAGCAGTACTTC. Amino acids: CASSDGQGNYEQYF.

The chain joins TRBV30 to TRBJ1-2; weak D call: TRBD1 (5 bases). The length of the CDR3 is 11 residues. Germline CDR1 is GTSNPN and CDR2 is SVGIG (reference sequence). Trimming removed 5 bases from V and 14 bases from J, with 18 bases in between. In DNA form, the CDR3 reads TGTGCCTGGGGACCACTGGGGGTGGGAACCTTC. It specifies CAWGPLGVGTF.

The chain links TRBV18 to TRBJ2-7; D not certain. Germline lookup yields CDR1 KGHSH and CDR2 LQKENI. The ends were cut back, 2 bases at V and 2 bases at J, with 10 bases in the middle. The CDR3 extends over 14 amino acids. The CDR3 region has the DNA TGTGCCAGCTCACCATGGGATGGGGCCTACGAGCAGTACTTC. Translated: CASSPWDGAYEQYF.

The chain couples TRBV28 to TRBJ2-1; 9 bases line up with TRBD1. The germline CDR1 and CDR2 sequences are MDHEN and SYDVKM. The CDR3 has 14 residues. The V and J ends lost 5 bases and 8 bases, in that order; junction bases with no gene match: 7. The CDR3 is CASSRDRVLYEQFF. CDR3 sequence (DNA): TGTGCCAGCAGTAGGGACAGGGTTTTGTATGAGCAGTTCTTC.

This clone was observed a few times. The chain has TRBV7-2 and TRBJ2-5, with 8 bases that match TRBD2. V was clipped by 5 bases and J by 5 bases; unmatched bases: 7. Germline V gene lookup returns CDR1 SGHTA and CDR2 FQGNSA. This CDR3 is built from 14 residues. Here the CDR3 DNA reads TGTGCCAGCAGCATCGGGGGGGCCTTTGAGACCCAGTACTTC. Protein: CASSIGGAFETQYF.

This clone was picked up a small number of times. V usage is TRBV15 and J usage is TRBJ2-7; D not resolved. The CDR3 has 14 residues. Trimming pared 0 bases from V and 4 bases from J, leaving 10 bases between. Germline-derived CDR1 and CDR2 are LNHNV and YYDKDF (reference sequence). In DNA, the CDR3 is TGTGCCACCAGCAGAGATAAAGGTCCTTACGAGCAGTACTTC. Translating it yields CATSRDKGPYEQYF.

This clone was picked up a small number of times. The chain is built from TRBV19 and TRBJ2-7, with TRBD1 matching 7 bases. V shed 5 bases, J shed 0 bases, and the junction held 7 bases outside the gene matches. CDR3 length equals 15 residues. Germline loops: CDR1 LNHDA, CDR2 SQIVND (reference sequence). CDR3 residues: CASSPRTGASYEQYF. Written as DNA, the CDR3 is TGTGCCAGTAGTCCTAGGACAGGAGCCTCCTACGAGCAGTACTTC.

The CDR3 nucleotides are TGCAGCGTGTTATTACAGGGCCACAATCAGCCCCAGCATTTT. Its translation: CSVLLQGHNQPQHF. V is TRBV29-1 and J is TRBJ1-5, with a tentative D call TRBD1 (6 bases). The germline gives CDR1 SQVTM, CDR2 ANQGSEA. Trimming stripped 6 bases from V and 3 bases from J, with 15 bases between. This CDR3 comprises 14 residues.

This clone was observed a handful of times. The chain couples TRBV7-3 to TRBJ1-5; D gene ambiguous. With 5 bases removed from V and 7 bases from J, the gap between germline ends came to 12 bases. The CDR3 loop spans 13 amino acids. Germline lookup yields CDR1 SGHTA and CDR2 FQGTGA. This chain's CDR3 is CASSPTLGQPQHF. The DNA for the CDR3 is TGTGCCAGCAGCCCGACCTTGGGACAGCCCCAGCATTTT.

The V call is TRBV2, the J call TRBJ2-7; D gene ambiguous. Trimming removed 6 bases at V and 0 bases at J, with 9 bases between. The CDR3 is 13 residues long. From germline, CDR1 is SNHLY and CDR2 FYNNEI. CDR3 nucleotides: TGTGCCAGCAGCATGACGGACTCCTACGAGCAGTACTTC. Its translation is CASSMTDSYEQYF.

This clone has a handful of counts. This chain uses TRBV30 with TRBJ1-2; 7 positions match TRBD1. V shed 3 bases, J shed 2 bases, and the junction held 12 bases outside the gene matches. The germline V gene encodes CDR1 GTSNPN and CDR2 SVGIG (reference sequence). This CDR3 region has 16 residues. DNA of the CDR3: TGTGCCTGGAGGAACAAAAACAGGGGTATCAACTATGGCTACACCTTC. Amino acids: CAWRNKNRGINYGYTF.

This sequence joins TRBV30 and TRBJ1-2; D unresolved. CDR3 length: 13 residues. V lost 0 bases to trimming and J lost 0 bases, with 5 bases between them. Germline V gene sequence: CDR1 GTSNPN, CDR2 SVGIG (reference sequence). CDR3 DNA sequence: TGTGCCTGGAGTGTGAGCACTAACTATGGCTACACCTTC. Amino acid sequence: CAWSVSTNYGYTF.

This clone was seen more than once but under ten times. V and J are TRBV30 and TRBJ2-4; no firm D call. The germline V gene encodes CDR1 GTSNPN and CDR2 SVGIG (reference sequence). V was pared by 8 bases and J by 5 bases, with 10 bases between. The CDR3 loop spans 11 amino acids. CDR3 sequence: CARSGENIQYF. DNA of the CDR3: TGTGCCAGATCCGGAGAAAACATTCAGTACTTC.

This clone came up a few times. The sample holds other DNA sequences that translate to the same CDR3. CDR3 amino acids: CASSYPGGYTF. The CDR3 region has the DNA TGTGCCAGCAGTTACCCTGGGGGCTACACCTTC. The rearrangement uses TRBV6-5 and TRBJ1-2; D gene uncertain. CDR3 length equals 11 residues. Germline V lookup: CDR1 MNHEY, CDR2 SVGAGI. V was cut by 2 bases and J by 8 bases, with 6 bases left in between.

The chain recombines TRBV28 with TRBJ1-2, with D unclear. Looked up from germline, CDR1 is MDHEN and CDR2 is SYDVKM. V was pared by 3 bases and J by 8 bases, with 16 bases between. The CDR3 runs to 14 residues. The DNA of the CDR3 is TGTGCCAGCAGTTTGGACTCAAACCTGGGAGGCTACACCTTC. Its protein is CASSLDSNLGGYTF.

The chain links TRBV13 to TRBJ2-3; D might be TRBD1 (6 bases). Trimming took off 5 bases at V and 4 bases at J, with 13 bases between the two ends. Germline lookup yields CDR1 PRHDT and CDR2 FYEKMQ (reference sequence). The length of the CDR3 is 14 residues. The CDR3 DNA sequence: TGTGCCAGCAGCCGAGGACAGATCGCAGATACGCAGTATTTT. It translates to CASSRGQIADTQYF.

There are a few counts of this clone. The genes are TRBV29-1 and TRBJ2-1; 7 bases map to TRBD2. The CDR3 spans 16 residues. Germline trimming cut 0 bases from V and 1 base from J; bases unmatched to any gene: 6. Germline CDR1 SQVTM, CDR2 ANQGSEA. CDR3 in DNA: TGCAGCGTTGAAGATCCCGGGGGGTCGTCCTACAATGAGCAGTTCTTC. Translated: CSVEDPGGSSYNEQFF.

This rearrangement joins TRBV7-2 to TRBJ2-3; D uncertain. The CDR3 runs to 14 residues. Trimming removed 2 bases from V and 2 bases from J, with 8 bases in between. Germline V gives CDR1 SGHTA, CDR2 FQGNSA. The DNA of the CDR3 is TGTGCCAGCAGCTTACGGATCGTCACAGATACGCAGTATTTT. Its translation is CASSLRIVTDTQYF.

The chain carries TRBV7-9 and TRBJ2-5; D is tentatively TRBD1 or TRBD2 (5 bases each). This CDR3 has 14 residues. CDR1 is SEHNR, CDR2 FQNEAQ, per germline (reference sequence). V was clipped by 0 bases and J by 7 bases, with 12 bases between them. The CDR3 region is CASSLAGPPRTQYF. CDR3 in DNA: TGTGCCAGCAGCTTAGCGGGACCCCCCAGGACCCAGTACTTC.

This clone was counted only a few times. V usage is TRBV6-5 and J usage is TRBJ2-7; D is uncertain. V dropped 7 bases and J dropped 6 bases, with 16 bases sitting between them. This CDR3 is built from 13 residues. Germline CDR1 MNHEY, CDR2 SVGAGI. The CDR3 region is CASTGSNGFEQYF. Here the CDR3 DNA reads TGTGCCAGCACCGGCTCTAACGGGTTCGAGCAGTACTTC.

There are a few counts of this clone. In nucleotides, the CDR3 is TGTGCCAGCAGCCCACGGTCGGGTGGCAATTCACCCCTCCACTTT. It yields the protein CASSPRSGGNSPLHF. The rearrangement joins TRBV14 to TRBJ1-6; D is uncertain. The CDR3 totals 15 residues. Trimming stripped 4 bases from V and 7 bases from J, with 14 bases between. Per germline, CDR1 SGHDN and CDR2 FVKESK.

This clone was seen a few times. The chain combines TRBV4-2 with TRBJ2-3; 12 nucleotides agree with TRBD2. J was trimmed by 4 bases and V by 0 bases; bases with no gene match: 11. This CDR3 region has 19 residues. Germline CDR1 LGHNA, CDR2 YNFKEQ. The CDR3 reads CASSQELAGGPHRADTQYF. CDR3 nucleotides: TGTGCCAGCAGCCAAGAGCTAGCGGGGGGGCCCCACCGGGCAGATACGCAGTATTTT.

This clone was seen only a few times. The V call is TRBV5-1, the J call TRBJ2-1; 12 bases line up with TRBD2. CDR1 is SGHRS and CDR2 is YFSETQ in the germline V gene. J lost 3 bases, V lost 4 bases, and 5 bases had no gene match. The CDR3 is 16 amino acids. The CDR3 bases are TGCGCCAGCAGCCCGATGACTAGCGGGAGCTACAATGAGCAGTTCTTC. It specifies CASSPMTSGSYNEQFF.

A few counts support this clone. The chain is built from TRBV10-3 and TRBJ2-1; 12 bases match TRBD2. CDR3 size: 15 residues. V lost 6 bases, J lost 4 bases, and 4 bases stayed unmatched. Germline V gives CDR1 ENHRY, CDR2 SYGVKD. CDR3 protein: CAISVTSGGYNEQFF. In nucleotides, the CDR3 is TGTGCCATCAGCGTGACTAGCGGGGGATACAATGAGCAGTTCTTC.